The clone carrying this T cell receptor beta chain came up a few times. What it binds is unknown. A single record per CDR3 protein comes from TCRdb applying MiXCR to the RT-PCR reads. The sample lists 500,000 to 650,000 distinct CDR3 sequences, 6% to 9% occurring once. This CDR3 comprises 12 residues. Trimming removed 6 bases from V and 9 bases from J, with 12 bases in between. This specimen comes from a study of response to subunit inactivated influenza vaccine. General study points: Authors suggested each seasonal influenza vaccination recruits few new T cells.

The chain is built from TRBV12-3 or TRBV12-4 and TRBJ2-1; TRBD2 is a possible D gene (5 bases). The receptor's source is a man in his fifties or sixties who received an inactivated influenza vaccine. The sequences come from PBMCs from blood, collected roughly 24 months after vaccination. CDR3 DNA: TGTGCCAGCAGCTTCGGGGTGGGTGAGCAGTTCTTC. Protein product: CASSFGVGEQFF.